A selection of T cell receptor beta chains follows, all from one sample in a study of PD-1 blockade in mismatch repair-deficient tumors. Sequenced by immunoSEQ multiplex PCR; TCRdb stores in-frame clones only, minus some. This repertoire shows 50,000 or so clones, approximately 80% found once; its top ten account for approximately 3.5%. Here the sequenced sample was PBMCs, taken before pembrolizumab treatment. The receptors derive from an adult with mismatch repair-deficient cancer. Both conserved end residues are part of each CDR3. The D gene is left open where the match is weak. Size tells how often a clone was seen (once, few, many) or the class of an expanded clone, and some rows leave it out.

>TRBJ2-7|.|.|TRBV4-1
CASSQEVGLHSYEQYF
TGCGCCAGCAGCCAAGAGGTGGGACTGCATTCCTACGAGCAGTACTTC
>TRBJ2-3|TRBD2|.|TRBV7-3
CASSSLSGSTGTDTQYF
TGTGCCAGCAGCTCTCTGAGCGGGAGTACCGGCACAGATACGCAGTATTTT
>TRBJ1-1|.|.|TRBV11-3
CASSKQGGNTEAFF
TGTGCCAGCAGCAAACAGGGAGGGAACACTGAAGCTTTCTTT
>TRBJ2-3|.|.|TRBV28
CASNGGAGTDTQYF
TGTGCCAGCAATGGGGGAGCTGGCACAGATACGCAGTATTTT
>TRBJ2-1|TRBD2|.|TRBV2
CASSLRLAGYNEQFF
TGTGCCAGCAGTCTTCGACTAGCGGGTTACAATGAGCAGTTCTTC
>TRBJ2-3|TRBD2|.|TRBV19
CASSISGGVDTQYF
TGTGCCAGTAGTATCAGCGGGGGAGTAGATACGCAGTATTTT
>TRBJ1-5|.|.|TRBV7-9
CASSLAGSSANQPQHF
TGTGCCAGCAGCTTAGCGGGGTCCAGTGCCAATCAGCCCCAGCATTTT
>TRBJ2-1|.|.|TRBV27
CASSLLTGLGNEQFF
TGTGCCAGCAGTTTACTAACAGGGCTGGGAAATGAGCAGTTCTTC
>TRBJ1-5|TRBD1|once|TRBV9
CASSATGDFHQPQHF
TGTGCCAGCAGCGCAACAGGGGATTTTCATCAGCCCCAGCATTTT
>TRBJ1-2|.|.|TRBV7-6
CASSNTGFDGYTF
TGTGCCAGCAGCAATACAGGGTTCGATGGCTACACCTTC
>TRBJ2-1|.|few|TRBV30
CAWRGSGQGNEQFF
TGTGCCTGGAGAGGGAGCGGTCAGGGCAATGAGCAGTTCTTC
>TRBJ1-5|.|.|TRBV19
CATQGYSNQPQHF
TGTGCCACCCAGGGTTATAGCAATCAGCCCCAGCATTTT
>TRBJ2-1|.|.|TRBV4-2
CASSQGQSNGQFF
TGTGCCAGCAGCCAAGGACAGTCCAATGGGCAGTTCTTC
>TRBJ2-1|.|few|TRBV11-2
CASSVPAGNEQFF
TGTGCCAGCAGCGTACCAGCAGGGAATGAGCAGTTCTTC
>TRBJ2-5|TRBD2|.|TRBV9
CASSTGLAGVSETQYF
TGTGCCAGCAGCACCGGACTAGCGGGAGTTTCAGAGACCCAGTACTTC
>TRBJ1-4|.|.|TRBV15
CATSRDLTTNEKLFF
TGTGCCACCAGCAGAGATCTGACGACCAATGAAAAACTGTTTTTT
>TRBJ1-5|.|.|TRBV19
CASSTGVAEGQPQHF
TGTGCCAGTAGTACGGGAGTGGCTGAAGGTCAGCCCCAGCATTTT
>TRBJ2-7|.|few|TRBV9
CASGSSYEQYF
TGTGCCAGCGGGAGCTCCTACGAGCAGTACTTC
>TRBJ2-1|.|.|TRBV7-3
CASRLGSGVSSYNEQFF
TGTGCCAGCCGATTGGGTAGCGGAGTGAGCTCCTACAATGAGCAGTTCTTC
>TRBJ1-2|TRBD1|.|TRBV4-1
CASSQVPGTGGTYGYTF
TGCGCCAGCAGCCAAGTTCCCGGGACAGGAGGGACATATGGCTACACCTTC
>TRBJ1-5|.|.|TRBV4-1
CASSQASTGNQPQHF
TGCGCCAGCAGCCAAGCATCGACAGGTAATCAGCCCCAGCATTTT
>TRBJ1-5|TRBD1|few|TRBV30
CAWCRDSNQPQHF
TGTGCCTGGTGCCGGGACAGTAATCAGCCCCAGCATTTT
>TRBJ2-2|.|.|TRBV7-2
CASSLGAAGELFF
TGTGCCAGCAGCTTAGGGGCCGCCGGGGAGCTGTTTTTT
>TRBJ1-1|.|.|TRBV9
CASTEDLNTEAFF
TGTGCCAGCACGGAAGACTTGAACACTGAAGCTTTCTTT